This TCR beta chain was obtained from a study of response to subunit inactivated influenza vaccine. Study conclusions and caveats: Every seasonal influenza vaccination brings in few new T cells, the authors suggested.

There are 16 residues in the CDR3. The V gene end was trimmed by 7 bases and the J gene end by 0 bases; junction bases not matched to a gene: 6. Per the germline V gene, CDR1 is ENHRY and CDR2 is SYGVKD. Each CDR3 protein is one row after TCRdb ran MiXCR on the RT-PCR reads. The sample gives around 200,000 distinct CDR3 sequences, around 9% of which show up once; roughly a tenth is in the top ten. This clonotype was counted between two and nine times. As yet, its antigen is unknown. The clonotype originates from a man between 50 and 59 years old who received an inactivated influenza vaccine. The source was non-naive T cells sorted from PBMCs, collected on the day of vaccination. This chain connects TRBV10-3 to TRBJ2-1; 10 bases align to TRBD1. The CDR3 DNA is TGTGCCATCAAATCGACAGGGGGCGCCTCCTACAATGAGCAGTTCTTC. This gives the protein CAIKSTGGASYNEQFF.